This record concerns one T cell receptor (beta chain) sequence. Its antigen is still unknown. The treatment was: roughly 10-day PBMC culture with coronavirus spike peptide pools or control peptides (ViraFEST assay). Using peptide pools, antigen-specific T cells were expanded in ViraFEST before TCRs were sequenced. PBMCs, plated at roughly 2 million per well, were grown in the presence of roughly 9.5 IU/ml IL-2 and about 10 ug/ml peptide pools. Per germline, CDR1 DFQATT and CDR2 SNEGSKA (reference sequence). The V segment lost 6 bases and the J segment 4 bases; nucleotides outside the gene matches: 6. There are 14 residues in the CDR3. Oncomine TCR Beta short-read sequencing was applied to DNA from cultured CD4+ T cells. Each CDR3 protein gets one entry after TCRdb re-called the PCR reads with MiXCR. Altogether about 2,700 distinct CDR3 sequences are present, 25% to 30% being singletons, with the ten largest covering around 27%.

This entry is derived from a study of vaccination and CD4 T cells after COVID-19. Study details: With under ten mild cases and one severe, convalescent patients were SARS-CoV-2 positive by nasal swab PCR. The authors exposed cells to overlapping spike peptides derived from SARS-CoV-2, HCoV-NL63, HCoV-OC43 and HCoV-229E.

The specimen was CD4+ T cells from blood, cultured in vitro, collected after SARS-CoV-2 vaccination. This clonotype was sampled from a human donor who had recovered from COVID-19. This chain connects TRBV20-1 to TRBJ2-2; 9 bases line up with TRBD2. This CDR3 is CSALSGGSTGELFF. CDR3 bases: TGCAGTGCGTTAAGCGGGGGGTCCACCGGGGAGCTGTTTTTT.